The 8 T cell receptor beta chains presented below share a single source sample, sequenced in a study of T cells in Graves' hyperthyroidism and ophthalmopathy. RNA transcripts yielded amplified TCR beta CDR3 regions. The HTBI primer set drove a first-round RT-PCR of the TCR CDR3. TCRdb reprocessed the multiplex PCR reads via MiXCR and lists one record per CDR3 protein. This sample has about 420,000 distinct CDR3 sequences, with around 15% found just once. The sample taken for sequencing was blood. These receptors all stem from a woman aged 18-29 years with Graves' hyperthyroidism.

The rearrangement links TRBV9 to TRBJ2-2, with D possibly TRBD1 on 6 matching bases. CDR1 is SGDLS, CDR2 YYNGEE, per germline. Trimming took off 7 bases at V and 7 bases at J, with 14 bases between the two ends. The CDR3 extends over 13 amino acids. The CDR3 reads CASVALRGGELFF. For the CDR3, the DNA is TGTGCCAGCGTTGCACTCAGGGGCGGGGAGCTGTTTTTT.

This clonotype was counted at least ten times. The CDR3 nucleotides read TGTGCCACCTCCAGTGTGGCGGGAGATGCCAATGAGCAGTTCTTC. Translated: CATSSVAGDANEQFF. The genes are TRBV24-1 and TRBJ2-1; 7 positions match TRBD2. Germline V gene lookup returns CDR1 KGHDR and CDR2 SFDVKD. The CDR3 sequence is 15 residues long. J lost 6 bases, V lost 9 bases, and 13 bases had no gene match.

The table lists this clonotype with many counts. The chain recombines TRBV18 with TRBJ2-7, with D possibly being TRBD1 (6 bases). There are 16 residues in the CDR3. Germline CDR1 KGHSH, CDR2 LQKENI. The V and J ends lost 0 bases and 5 bases respectively, with 17 bases between them. The CDR3 bases are TGTGCCAGCTCACCACCCGTCCGGACAGACGGCAACGAGCAGTACTTC. Its translation: CASSPPVRTDGNEQYF.

This clonotype has more than one count but fewer than ten. The chain recombines TRBV7-2 with TRBJ2-3; D may correspond to TRBD1 or TRBD2 (7 bases each). The V end lost 6 bases, the J end lost 2 bases, and 24 bases lay between the germline ends. The germline V gene encodes CDR1 SGHTA and CDR2 FQGNSA. The length of the CDR3 is 18 residues. The CDR3, as DNA: TGTGCCAGCAGGGGAGGGGGACTCCAGGGGGACTCCACAGATACGCAGTATTTT. Its protein is CASRGGGLQGDSTDTQYF.

This clonotype was detected only a few times. The V gene is TRBV9, the J gene TRBJ2-2, with 14 bases aligning to TRBD2. The ends lost 0 bases at V and 4 bases at J; junction bases unmatched: 2. The germline V gene has CDR1 SGDLS and CDR2 YYNGEE. The CDR3 contains 17 residues. The CDR3 protein is CASSVATSGRATGELFF. The CDR3 coding sequence is TGTGCCAGCAGCGTAGCGACTAGCGGGAGGGCCACCGGGGAGCTGTTTTTT.

The rearrangement joins TRBV7-9 to TRBJ1-3; D may be TRBD1 (6 bases). CDR1 and CDR2 from the germline V gene are SEHNR and FQNEAQ (reference sequence). The CDR3 runs 15 residues. V lost 4 bases and J lost 1, with 11 bases in between. The CDR3 region has the DNA TGTGCCAGCAGCTCAGGGGACGTATCTGGAAACACCATATATTTT. It encodes CASSSGDVSGNTIYF.

This clonotype was detected ten times or more. The gene calls are TRBV4-1 and TRBJ2-3; TRBD2 is a possible D gene (5 bases). Germline CDR1 is MGHRA and CDR2 is YSYEKL. The CDR3 consists of 14 residues. V was trimmed by 1 base and J by 4 bases, leaving 9 bases between them. The CDR3 reads CASSQGWRADTQYF. Written as DNA, the CDR3 is TGCGCCAGCAGCCAAGGTTGGCGGGCAGATACGCAGTATTTT.

Written as DNA, the CDR3 is TGTGCCAGCAGCTCCACAGCGGGAGGGCCTAGGGAGCAGTTCTTC. Translated, it gives CASSSTAGGPREQFF. The chain uses TRBV6-1 and TRBJ2-1; 10 bases line up with TRBD2. The CDR3 consists of 15 residues. Germline trimming cut 6 bases from V and 10 bases from J; bases unmatched to any gene: 12. Germline values: CDR1 MNHNS, CDR2 SASEGT.